This T cell receptor beta chain derives from a study of blood T cell repertoires in COVID-19. Across the study: Samples of COVID-19 (acute and convalescent) were obtained from the United States, Italy and Spain. T cells, B-cell-depleted T cells, or PBMCs provided the cDNA or gDNA that served as material.

Trimming cost V 9 bases and J 4 bases, with 15 bases left between them. Germline loops: CDR1 SEHNR, CDR2 FQNEAQ (reference sequence). CDR3 length: 13 amino acids. Profiled with immunoSEQ multiplex PCR; TCRdb holds only in-frame clones, not every one. In the table there are over 45,000 clones, roughly 85% of which are singletons. This chain connects TRBV7-9 to TRBJ1-1, with a tentative D call TRBD1 (6 bases). The source material was peripheral blood. This clonotype was sampled from a human donor in a cohort sampled during active COVID-19. The CDR3 bases are TGTGCCAGTCAGCCGGGACAAATCACTGAAGCTTTCTTT. It specifies CASQPGQITEAFF.